This TCR beta chain was profiled in a study of PD-1 blockade in classical Hodgkin lymphoma. Clones were sequenced by immunoSEQ multiplex PCR, and TCRdb holds only the in-frame ones, with some missing. The sample holds approximately 96,000 clones, about 92% seen once. The time point denotes: cycle 4 day 1 (C4D1), after five to seven weeks of nivolumab. All the patients suffered relapse after autologous stem cell transplantation, and brentuximab vedotin exposure differed. This specimen was peripheral blood mononuclear cells (PBMCs), taken before the fourth cycle of nivolumab. The TCR originated in a human donor with classical Hodgkin lymphoma.

The CDR3 loop is CASSLPGQSGYTF. Written as DNA, the CDR3 is TGTGCCAGCAGTTTACCCGGACAAAGCGGCTACACCTTC. This chain joins TRBV28 and TRBJ1-2, with D perhaps matching TRBD1 (5 bases). With 2 bases removed from V and 8 bases from J, the gap between germline ends came to 12 bases. This CDR3 has 13 residues. Germline V gene lookup returns CDR1 MDHEN and CDR2 SYDVKM.